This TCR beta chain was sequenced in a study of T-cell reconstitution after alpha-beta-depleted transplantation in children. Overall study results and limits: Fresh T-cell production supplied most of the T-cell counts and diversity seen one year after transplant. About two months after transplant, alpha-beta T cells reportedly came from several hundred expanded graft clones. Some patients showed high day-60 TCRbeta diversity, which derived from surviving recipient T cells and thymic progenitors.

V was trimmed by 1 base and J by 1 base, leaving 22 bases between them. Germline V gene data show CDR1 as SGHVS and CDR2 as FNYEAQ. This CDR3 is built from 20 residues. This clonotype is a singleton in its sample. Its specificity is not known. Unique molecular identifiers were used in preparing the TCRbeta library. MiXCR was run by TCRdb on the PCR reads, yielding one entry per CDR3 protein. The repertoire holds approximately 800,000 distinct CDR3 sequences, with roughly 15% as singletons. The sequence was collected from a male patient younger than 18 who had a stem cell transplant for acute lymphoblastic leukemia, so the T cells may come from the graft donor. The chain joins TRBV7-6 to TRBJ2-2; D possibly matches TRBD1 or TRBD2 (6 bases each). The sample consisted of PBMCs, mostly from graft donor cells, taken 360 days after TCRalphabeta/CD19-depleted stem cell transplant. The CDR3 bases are TGTGCCAGCAGCTTAGGAACCTTTTGGGGGCGGGGAGTGAACACCGGGGAGCTGTTTTTT. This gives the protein CASSLGTFWGRGVNTGELFF.